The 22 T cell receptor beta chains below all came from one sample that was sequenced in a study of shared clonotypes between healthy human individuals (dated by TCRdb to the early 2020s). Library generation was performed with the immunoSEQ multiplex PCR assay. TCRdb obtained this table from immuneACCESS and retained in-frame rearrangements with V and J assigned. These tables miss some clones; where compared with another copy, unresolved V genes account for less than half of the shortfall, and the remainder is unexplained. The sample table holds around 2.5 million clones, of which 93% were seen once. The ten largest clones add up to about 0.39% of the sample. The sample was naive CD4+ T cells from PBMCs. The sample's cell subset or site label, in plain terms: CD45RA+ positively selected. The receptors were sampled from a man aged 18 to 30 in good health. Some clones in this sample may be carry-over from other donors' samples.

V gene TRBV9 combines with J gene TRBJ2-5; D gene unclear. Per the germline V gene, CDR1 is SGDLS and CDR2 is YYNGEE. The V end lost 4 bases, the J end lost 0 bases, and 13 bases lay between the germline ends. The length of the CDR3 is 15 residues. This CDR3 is CASSPNIGYQETQYF. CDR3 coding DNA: TGTGCCAGCAGCCCGAATATAGGGTACCAAGAGACCCAGTACTTC.

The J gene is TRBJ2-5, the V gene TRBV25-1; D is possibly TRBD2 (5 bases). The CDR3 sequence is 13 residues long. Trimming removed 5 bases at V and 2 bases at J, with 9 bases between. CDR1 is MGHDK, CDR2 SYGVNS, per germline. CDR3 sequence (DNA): TGTGCCAGCAGTAAGAGGGATCAAGAGACCCAGTACTTC. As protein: CASSKRDQETQYF.

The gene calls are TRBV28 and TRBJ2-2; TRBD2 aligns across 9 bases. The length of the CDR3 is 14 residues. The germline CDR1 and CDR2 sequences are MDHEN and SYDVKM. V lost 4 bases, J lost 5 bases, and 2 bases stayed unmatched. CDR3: CASSSLAGTGELFF. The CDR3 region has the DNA TGTGCCAGCAGTTCTCTAGCGGGAACCGGGGAGCTGTTTTTT.

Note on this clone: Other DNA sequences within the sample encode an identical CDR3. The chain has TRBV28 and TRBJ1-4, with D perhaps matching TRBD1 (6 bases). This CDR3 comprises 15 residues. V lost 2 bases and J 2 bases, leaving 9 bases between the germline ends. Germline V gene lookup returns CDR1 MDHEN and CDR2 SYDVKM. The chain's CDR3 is CASSLPGVTNEKLFF. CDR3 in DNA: TGTGCCAGCAGTTTACCAGGGGTTACTAATGAAAAACTGTTTTTT.

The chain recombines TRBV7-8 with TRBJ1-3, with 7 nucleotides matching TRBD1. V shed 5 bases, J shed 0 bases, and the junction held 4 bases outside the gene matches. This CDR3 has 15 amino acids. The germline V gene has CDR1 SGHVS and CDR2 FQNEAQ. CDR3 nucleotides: TGTGCCAGCAGCCCGCGGACAGGCTCTGGAAACACCATATATTTT. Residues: CASSPRTGSGNTIYF.

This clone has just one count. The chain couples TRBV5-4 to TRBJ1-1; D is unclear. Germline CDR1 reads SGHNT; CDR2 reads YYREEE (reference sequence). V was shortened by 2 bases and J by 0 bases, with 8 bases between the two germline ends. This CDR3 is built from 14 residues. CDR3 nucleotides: TGTGCCAGCAGCTTTTCCCCAATGAACACTGAAGCTTTCTTT. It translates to CASSFSPMNTEAFF.

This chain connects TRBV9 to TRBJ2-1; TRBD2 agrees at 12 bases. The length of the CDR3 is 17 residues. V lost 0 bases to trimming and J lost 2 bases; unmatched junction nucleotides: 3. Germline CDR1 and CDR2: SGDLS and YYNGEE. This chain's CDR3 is CASSVGTSGAPYNEQFF. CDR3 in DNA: TGTGCCAGCAGCGTAGGGACTAGCGGGGCCCCCTACAATGAGCAGTTCTTC.

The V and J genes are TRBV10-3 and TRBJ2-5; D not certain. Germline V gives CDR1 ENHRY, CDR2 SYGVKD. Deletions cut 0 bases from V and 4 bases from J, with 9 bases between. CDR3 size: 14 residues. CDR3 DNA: TGTGCCATCAGTGAGTCTGGCAGGACAGAGACCCAGTACTTC. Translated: CAISESGRTETQYF.

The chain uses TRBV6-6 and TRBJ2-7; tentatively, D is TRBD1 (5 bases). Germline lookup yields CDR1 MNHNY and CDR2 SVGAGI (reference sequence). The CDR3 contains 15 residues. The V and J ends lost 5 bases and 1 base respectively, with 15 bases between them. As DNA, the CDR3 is TGTGCCAGCAGTACAGGATACCCGAGTTCCTACGAGCAGTACTTC. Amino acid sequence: CASSTGYPSSYEQYF.

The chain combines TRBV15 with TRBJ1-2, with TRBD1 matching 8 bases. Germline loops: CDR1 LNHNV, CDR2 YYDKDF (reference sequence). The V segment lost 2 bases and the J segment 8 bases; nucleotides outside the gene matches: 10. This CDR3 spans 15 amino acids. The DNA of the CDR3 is TGTGCCACCAGCAGAATTCCTACCGGGACAGGCGGCTACACCTTC. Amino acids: CATSRIPTGTGGYTF.

CDR3 loop: CASARANVLTF. For the CDR3, the DNA is TGTGCCAGCGCGAGGGCCAACGTCCTGACTTTC. This chain uses TRBV28 with TRBJ2-6; D is uncertain. CDR3 length: 11 amino acids. CDR1 and CDR2 from the germline V gene are MDHEN and SYDVKM. V lost 8 bases and J 5 bases, leaving 4 bases between the germline ends.

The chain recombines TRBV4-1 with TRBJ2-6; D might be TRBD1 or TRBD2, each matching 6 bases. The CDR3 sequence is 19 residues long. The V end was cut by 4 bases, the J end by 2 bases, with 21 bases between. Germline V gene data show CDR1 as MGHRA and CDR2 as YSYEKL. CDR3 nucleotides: TGCGCCAGCAGCCTAGGAGGGGGGAGAACCCCGGCTGGGGCCAACGTCCTGACTTTC. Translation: CASSLGGGRTPAGANVLTF.

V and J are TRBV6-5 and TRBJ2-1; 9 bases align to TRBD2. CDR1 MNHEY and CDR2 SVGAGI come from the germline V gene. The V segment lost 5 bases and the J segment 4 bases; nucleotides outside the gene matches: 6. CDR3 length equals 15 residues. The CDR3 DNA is TGTGCCAGCAGTCAGACTAGCGGCCATTACAATGAGCAGTTCTTC. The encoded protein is CASSQTSGHYNEQFF.

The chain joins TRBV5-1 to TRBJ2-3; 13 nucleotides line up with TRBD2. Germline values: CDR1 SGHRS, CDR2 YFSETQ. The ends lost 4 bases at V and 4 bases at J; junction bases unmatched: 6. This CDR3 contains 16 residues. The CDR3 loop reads CASSRTSGSSADTQYF. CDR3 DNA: TGCGCCAGCAGCCGGACTAGCGGGAGCTCTGCAGATACGCAGTATTTT.

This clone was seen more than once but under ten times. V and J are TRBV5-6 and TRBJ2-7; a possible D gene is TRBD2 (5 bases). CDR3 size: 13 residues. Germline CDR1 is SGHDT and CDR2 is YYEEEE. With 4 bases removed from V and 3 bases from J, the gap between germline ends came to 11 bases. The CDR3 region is CASSRTSFYEQYF. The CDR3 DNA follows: TGTGCCAGCAGCCGTACTAGTTTCTACGAGCAGTACTTC.

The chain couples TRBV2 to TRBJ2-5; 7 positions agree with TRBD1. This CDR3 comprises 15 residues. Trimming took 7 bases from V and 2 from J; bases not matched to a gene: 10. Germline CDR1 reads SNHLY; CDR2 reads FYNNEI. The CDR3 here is CASNGIGGRQETQYF. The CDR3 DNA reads TGTGCCAGCAACGGTATAGGGGGCCGACAAGAGACCCAGTACTTC.

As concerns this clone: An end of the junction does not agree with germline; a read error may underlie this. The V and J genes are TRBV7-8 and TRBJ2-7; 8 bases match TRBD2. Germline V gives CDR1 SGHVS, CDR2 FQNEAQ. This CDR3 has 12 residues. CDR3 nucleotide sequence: TGTGCCAGCAGCCCGAGCGGGAGCCCCTTTACCTTC. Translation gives CASSPSGSPFTF.

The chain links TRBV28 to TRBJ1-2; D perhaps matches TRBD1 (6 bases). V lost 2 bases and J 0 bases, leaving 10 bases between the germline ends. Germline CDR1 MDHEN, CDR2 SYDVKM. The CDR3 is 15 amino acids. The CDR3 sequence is CASSLLRTANYGYTF. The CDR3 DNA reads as TGTGCCAGCAGTTTACTCCGGACAGCTAACTATGGCTACACCTTC.

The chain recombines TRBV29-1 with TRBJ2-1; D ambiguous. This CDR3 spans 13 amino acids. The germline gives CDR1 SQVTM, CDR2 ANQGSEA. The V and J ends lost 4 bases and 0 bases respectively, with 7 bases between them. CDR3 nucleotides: TGCAGCGTTGTGGCCAGCTCCTACAATGAGCAGTTCTTC. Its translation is CSVVASSYNEQFF.

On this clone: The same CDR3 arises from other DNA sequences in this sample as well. CDR3 bases: TGTGCCAGCAGTTCCCCCGGGGGCAGCTCCTACGAGCAGTACTTC. Translation: CASSSPGGSSYEQYF. The gene calls are TRBV28 and TRBJ2-7; D tentatively fits TRBD1 or TRBD2 (6 bases each). Germline lookup yields CDR1 MDHEN and CDR2 SYDVKM. V was clipped by 4 bases and J by 0 bases, with 13 bases between them. This CDR3 has 15 residues.

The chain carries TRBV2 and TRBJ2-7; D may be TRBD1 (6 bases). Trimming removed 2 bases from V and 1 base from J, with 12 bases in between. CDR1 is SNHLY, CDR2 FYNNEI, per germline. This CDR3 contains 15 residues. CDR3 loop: CASSEWGTLSYEQYF. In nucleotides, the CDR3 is TGTGCCAGCAGTGAATGGGGGACACTTTCCTACGAGCAGTACTTC.

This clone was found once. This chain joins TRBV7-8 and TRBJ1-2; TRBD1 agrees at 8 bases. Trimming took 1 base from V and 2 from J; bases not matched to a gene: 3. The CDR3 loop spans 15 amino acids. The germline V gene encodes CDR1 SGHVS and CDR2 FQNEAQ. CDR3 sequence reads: CASSLVQGANYGYTF. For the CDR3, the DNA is TGTGCCAGCAGCTTAGTTCAGGGGGCCAACTATGGCTACACCTTC.